This T cell receptor (beta chain) was retrieved from a study of CD8 T cells in ankylosing spondylitis. Libraries for TCR beta were made by quantitative 5'-RACE with molecular barcodes. TCRdb analysed the 5' RACE reads with MiXCR anew, one entry per CDR3 protein. In the table there are a few hundred thousand distinct CDR3 sequences, about 13% of which are singletons. Germline loops: CDR1 PRHDT, CDR2 FYEKMQ (reference sequence). This CDR3 region has 16 residues. V was trimmed by 5 bases and J by 2 bases, leaving 13 bases between them. Study-level points and caveats: Ankylosing spondylitis blood seemed to carry a telltale TCR beta motif made of roughly 8 highly homologous variants. Reported data indicate significant enrichment of disease-linked clones within matched ankylosing spondylitis synovial fluid. Disease-linked clones, CD8+, were relatively rare in peripheral blood.

This clonotype was observed once. Its antigen is not identified. The chain couples TRBV13 to TRBJ2-6; possibly TRBD1 for D (6 bases). The origin of this receptor is a male donor with ankylosing spondylitis. The material sequenced was blood, either unsorted or a sorted T cell fraction (not recorded which). This chain's CDR3 is CASSPTGIAGANVLTF. The CDR3 nucleotides are TGTGCCAGCAGCCCTACAGGGATAGCTGGGGCCAACGTCCTGACTTTC.